The source of this TCR beta chain is a study of cytomegalovirus exposure and HLA in healthy donors. The wider study: The same platform was used for the 130 or so validation repertoires as for the approximately 630 first-cohort repertoires, as reported in a later analysis. Overall study results and limits: The tendency of first-cohort TCR clusters to co-occur in the approximately 110 validation repertoires was identified by a subsequent analysis.

Turning to this clone: No antigen is known for it.

Measured with immunoSEQ multiplex PCR; TCRdb has only the in-frame clones, and not every one. The sample lists around 70,000 clones; roughly 95% were seen once. This CDR3 spans 13 amino acids. The germline CDR1 and CDR2 sequences are SSHAT and FNYEAQ (reference sequence). This sequence was found in a man aged 18 to 29 in good health and CMV-seronegative. Sequenced sample: PBMCs. The J gene is TRBJ1-5, the V gene TRBV7-7, with D maybe TRBD1 (6 bases). The CDR3 region has the DNA TGTGCTAGCTCCAGGGGTAGGGGTCAGCCCCAGCATTTT. Amino acids: CASSRGRGQPQHF.